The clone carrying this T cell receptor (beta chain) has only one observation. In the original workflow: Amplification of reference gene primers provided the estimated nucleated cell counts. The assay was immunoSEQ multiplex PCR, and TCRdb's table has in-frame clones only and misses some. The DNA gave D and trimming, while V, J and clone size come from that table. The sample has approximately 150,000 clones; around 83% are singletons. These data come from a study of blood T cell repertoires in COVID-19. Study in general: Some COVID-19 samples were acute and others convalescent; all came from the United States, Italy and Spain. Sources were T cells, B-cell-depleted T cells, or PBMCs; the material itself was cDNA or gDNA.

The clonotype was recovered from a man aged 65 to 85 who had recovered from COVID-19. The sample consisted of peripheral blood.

The CDR3 sequence: CASSYYGTEAFF. The CDR3 DNA follows: TGTGCCAGCAGTTACTACGGGACAGAAGCTTTCTTT. The chain recombines TRBV6-2 or TRBV6-3 with TRBJ1-1; perhaps TRBD1 as D (6 bases). CDR3 length: 12 residues. The germline gives CDR1 MNHEY, CDR2 SVGEGT. V was trimmed by 1 base and J by 8 bases, leaving 8 bases between them.